The T cell receptor beta chain described here comes from a study of graft-versus-host responses after intestinal transplantation. Study at large: The transplants performed in recipients were multivisceral, liver-intestinal, or isolated intestinal.

Method: immunoSEQ multiplex PCR; TCRdb's copy keeps in-frame clones and lacks some. Here the sample spans about 130,000 clones, around 90% being singletons. Findings of the study overall: Analysis identified GvH clones in recipient marrow, with some appearing first in ileum or blood.

The CDR3 has 16 residues. CDR1 and CDR2 from the germline V gene are LGHNA and YSLEER. The V gene lost 0 bases and the J gene lost 5 bases, with 16 bases spanning the gap. About this clone: As yet, its antigen is unknown.

The chain recombines TRBV4-3 with TRBJ1-2; the D gene is possibly TRBD1 (5 bases). The sample here was unstimulated CD4+ T cells sorted from spleen or lymph node cells, taken before intestinal transplant. The origin of this receptor is a human donor who received an intestinal transplant. CDR3 coding DNA: TGCGCCAGCAGCCAAGAGAGGGGTGAGTTCATATATGGCTACACCTTC. Amino acids: CASSQERGEFIYGYTF.